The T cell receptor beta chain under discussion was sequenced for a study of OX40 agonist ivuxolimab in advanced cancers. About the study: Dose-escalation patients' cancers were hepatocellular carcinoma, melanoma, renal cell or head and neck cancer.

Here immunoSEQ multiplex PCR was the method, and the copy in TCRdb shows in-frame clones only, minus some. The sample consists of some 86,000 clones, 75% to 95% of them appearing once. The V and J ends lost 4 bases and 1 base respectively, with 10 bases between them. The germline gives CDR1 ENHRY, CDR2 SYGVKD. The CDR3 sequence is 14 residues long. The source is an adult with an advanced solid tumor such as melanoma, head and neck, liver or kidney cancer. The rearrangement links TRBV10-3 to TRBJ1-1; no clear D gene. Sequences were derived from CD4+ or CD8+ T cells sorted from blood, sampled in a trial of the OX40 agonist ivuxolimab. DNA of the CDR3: TGTGCCATCAGTGGTACTGCCACGAACACTGAAGCTTTCTTT. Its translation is CAISGTATNTEAFF.